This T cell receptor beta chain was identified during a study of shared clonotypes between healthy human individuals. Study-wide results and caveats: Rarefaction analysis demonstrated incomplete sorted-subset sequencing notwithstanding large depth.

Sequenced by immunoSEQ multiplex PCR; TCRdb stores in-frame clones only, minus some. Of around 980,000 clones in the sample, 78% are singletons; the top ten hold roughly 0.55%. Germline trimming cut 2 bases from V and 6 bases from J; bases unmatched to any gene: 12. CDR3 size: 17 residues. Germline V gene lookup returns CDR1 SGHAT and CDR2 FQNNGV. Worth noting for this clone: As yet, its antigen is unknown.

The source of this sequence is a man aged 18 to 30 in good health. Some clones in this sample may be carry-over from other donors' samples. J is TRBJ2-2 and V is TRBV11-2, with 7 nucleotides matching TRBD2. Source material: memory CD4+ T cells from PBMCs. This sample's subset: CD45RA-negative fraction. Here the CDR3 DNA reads TGTGCCAGCAGCTTAAGTCAGGTAGCGGGTATCGCCGGGGAGCTGTTTTTT. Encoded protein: CASSLSQVAGIAGELFF.